This T cell receptor beta chain was captured in a study of OX40 agonist ivuxolimab in advanced cancers. Overall study context: Patients took ivuxolimab, an agonistic anti-OX40 (CD134) antibody. In this trial design, patients received ivuxolimab intravenously at 0.01 to 10 mg/kg every 2 weeks. Regarding the study as a whole: There was clonal expansion of CD4+ and CD8+ blood T cells by week 6 at 0.1 to 3.0 mg/kg.

Trimming removed 4 bases from V and 1 base from J, with 11 bases in between. CDR3 size: 14 residues. The germline gives CDR1 SGHNT, CDR2 YYREEE (reference sequence). Of note for this clone: The target antigen is unknown.

Clones were read by immunoSEQ multiplex PCR, and TCRdb kept only the in-frame ones, dropping some. The repertoire holds some 70,000 clones, with 75% to 90% as singletons. Sample: CD4+ or CD8+ T cells sorted from blood, taken in a trial of the OX40 agonist ivuxolimab. V is TRBV5-4 and J is TRBJ1-1; D is ambiguous. This clonotype was sampled from an adult with an advanced solid tumor such as melanoma, head and neck, liver or kidney cancer. The CDR3 spells CASSPVPWNTEAFF. The CDR3 DNA is TGTGCCAGCAGCCCCGTTCCTTGGAACACTGAAGCTTTCTTT.